This T cell receptor beta chain came from a study of control samples from healthy donors and cancer patients. Method: immunoSEQ multiplex PCR; TCRdb's copy keeps in-frame clones and lacks some. Of approximately 120,000 clones listed, approximately 90% are singletons. The CDR3 is made up of 13 amino acids. The V end lost 7 bases, the J end lost 0 bases, and 7 bases lay between the germline ends. Germline lookup yields CDR1 MNHEY and CDR2 SMNVEV (reference sequence). The specimen was blood. The chain couples TRBV27 to TRBJ2-1; D is unclear. The clonotype was recovered from a woman between 45 and 65 years old in good health. As DNA, the CDR3 is TGTGCCAGCAATGGTAACTCCTACAATGAGCAGTTCTTC. Translation: CASNGNSYNEQFF.